The sequence of this TCR beta chain was determined in a study of T-cell memory formation after mild COVID-19. Study-wide background: Largely, the TCR clusters proved donor specific. Whole-study results and caveats: Whereas later expanders leaned CD4+, clones contracting day 15 to 85 showed a balanced CD4/CD8 makeup. Among contracting clones, CD4+ were mainly CM/EM and CD8+ enriched in EMRA.

The V segment lost 5 bases and the J segment 4 bases; nucleotides outside the gene matches: 10. Germline V lookup: CDR1 LNHNV, CDR2 YYDKDF (reference sequence). The CDR3 runs to 15 residues. A note on this clonotype: The antigen is not known.

TCR alpha and TCR beta cDNA libraries carrying sample barcodes and UMIs came from 5'RACE with constant-segment primers. One entry per CDR3 protein results from TCRdb running MiXCR on the 5' RACE reads. Of 150,000 to 200,000 distinct CDR3 sequences listed, about 21% are singletons. Sequencing was performed on PBMCs or a T cell subset sorted from them (not recorded which). The clonotype comes from an adult woman who had mild COVID-19 (a few samples of this study predate the infection). Cell type and time point are not known. The chain employs TRBV15 and TRBJ1-2; the match to TRBD1 covers 7 bases. The CDR3 nucleotides read TGTGCCACCAGCGTGAAAAGGGACAGCTCCTATGGCTACACCTTC. It translates to CATSVKRDSSYGYTF.